The 9 T cell receptor beta chains below all came from one sample that was sequenced in a study of T cells after yellow fever vaccination. From the 5' RACE reads, TCRdb called clonotypes with MiXCR, one entry per CDR3 protein. The sample lists around 360,000 distinct CDR3 sequences; 9.5% to 13% were seen once. The sample consisted of PBMCs, taken on the day of the first yellow fever vaccination. All receptors come from a man younger than 30 who received the YFV17D yellow fever vaccine.

The rearrangement joins TRBV6-1 to TRBJ2-7, with TRBD1 matching over 9 bases. This CDR3 spans 15 amino acids. With V trimmed by 7 bases and J by 0 bases, 7 bases remained unmatched. CDR1 is MNHNS and CDR2 is SASEGT in the germline V gene. The CDR3 loop is CASNKGQGISYEQYV. The CDR3 DNA reads as TGTGCCAGCAACAAGGGACAGGGCATCTCCTACGAGCAGTACGTC.

The chain joins TRBV9 to TRBJ2-1; a weak D match, TRBD2 (5 bases). This CDR3 is built from 17 residues. CDR1 is SGDLS, CDR2 YYNGEE, per germline. The V and J ends lost 2 bases and 2 bases respectively, with 17 bases between them. The CDR3 loop is CASSVSASLGPYNEQFF. The CDR3 DNA sequence: TGTGCCAGCAGCGTTTCGGCTAGCTTGGGTCCCTACAATGAGCAGTTCTTC.

This chain uses TRBV18 with TRBJ2-7; possibly TRBD1 or TRBD2 for D (5 bases each). The germline V gene has CDR1 KGHSH and CDR2 LQKENI. The ends were cut back, 2 bases at V and 2 bases at J, with 16 bases in the middle. The CDR3 length is 16 residues. CDR3 in amino acids: CASSPLAGTGTYEQYF. CDR3 nucleotide sequence: TGTGCCAGCTCACCATTGGCCGGGACGGGCACCTACGAGCAGTACTTC.

The sample holds a few counts of this clonotype. Here the CDR3 DNA reads TGTGCCAGCAGCCAGGAGCTCCTCTACGAGCAGTACTTC. Translation: CASSQELLYEQYF. The chain recombines TRBV7-2 with TRBJ2-7; D gene uncertain. The CDR3 covers 13 residues. Germline assignment: CDR1 SGHTA and CDR2 FQGNSA. V lost 5 bases, J lost 3 bases, and 11 bases lay in between.

In its sample, this clonotype was seen a few times. The CDR3: CASSLAGGPLSYEQYF. For the CDR3, the DNA is TGTGCCAGCAGCTTAGCAGGGGGTCCGTTAAGCTACGAGCAGTACTTC. This chain uses TRBV7-2 with TRBJ2-7; possibly TRBD1 for D (6 bases). V lost 0 bases, J lost 3 bases, and 15 bases lay in between. Looked up from germline, CDR1 is SGHTA and CDR2 is FQGNSA. The CDR3 loop spans 16 amino acids.

This clonotype turned up a few times. V is TRBV7-2 and J is TRBJ2-1; D is perhaps TRBD2 (6 bases). Germline V CDR1 and CDR2: SGHTA, FQGNSA. V was trimmed by 4 bases and J by 7 bases, leaving 8 bases between them. This CDR3 contains 12 residues. The CDR3 coding sequence is TGTGCCAGCAGCTCCGCGGGAAATGAGCAGTTCTTC. Protein product: CASSSAGNEQFF.

The table lists this clonotype with a few counts. The chain is built from TRBV20-1 and TRBJ2-2, with a possible D match to TRBD1 (6 bases). The CDR3 sequence is 14 residues long. V lost 2 bases and J lost 1, with 8 bases in between. The germline V gene has CDR1 DFQATT and CDR2 SNEGSKA (reference sequence). CDR3 sequence reads: CSARLGGNTGELFF. CDR3 in DNA: TGCAGTGCTAGATTAGGGGGGAACACCGGGGAGCTGTTTTTT.

As to this clonotype: The junction shows a germline mismatch at one end, possibly a read error. The chain combines TRBV6-2 or TRBV6-3 with TRBJ2-1; 9 bases are shared with TRBD2. The length of the CDR3 is 18 residues. The germline CDR1 and CDR2 sequences are MNHEY and SVGEGT. CDR3 nucleotides: TGTGCCTGCAGTTTGGGGGCCCTCGGCGGGGGGGCCTACAATGAGCAGTTCTTC. Amino acids: CACSLGALGGGAYNEQFF.

This chain joins TRBV2 and TRBJ2-7; D remains ambiguous. CDR3 size: 14 residues. The V end lost 11 bases, the J end lost 2 bases, and 19 bases lay between the germline ends. CDR1 and CDR2 (germline): SNHLY, FYNNEI. CDR3 loop: CAAGRRMSPYEQYV. The CDR3 DNA reads TGTGCCGCTGGGCGACGCATGTCCCCCTACGAGCAGTACGTC.